This TCR beta chain was profiled in a study of T cell responses to AZD1222 COVID-19 vaccine. This CDR3 spans 13 amino acids. Trimming cost V 5 bases and J 4 bases, with 9 bases left between them. Germline CDR1 and CDR2: LGHDT and YNNKEL (reference sequence). Study-level findings and limits: Mapped onto spike, vaccine-associated CD4 TCRs spanned it and were dominant at 160-218 and 743-854. Spike-specific TCR breadth and depth were elevated following two AZD1222 doses.

This clone was observed a few times. No antigen is known for it. The assay was immunoSEQ multiplex PCR, and TCRdb's table has in-frame clones only and misses some. The repertoire holds about 92,000 clones, with roughly 86% as singletons. The chain combines TRBV3-1 (or the pseudogene TRBV3-2) with TRBJ2-1; D gene ambiguous. Specimen: peripheral blood, collected on day 0 of AZD1222 vaccination. The sequence derives from an adult in good health. CDR3 amino acids: CASSSMGYNEQFF. As DNA, the CDR3 is TGTGCCAGCAGCTCTATGGGGTACAATGAGCAGTTCTTC.